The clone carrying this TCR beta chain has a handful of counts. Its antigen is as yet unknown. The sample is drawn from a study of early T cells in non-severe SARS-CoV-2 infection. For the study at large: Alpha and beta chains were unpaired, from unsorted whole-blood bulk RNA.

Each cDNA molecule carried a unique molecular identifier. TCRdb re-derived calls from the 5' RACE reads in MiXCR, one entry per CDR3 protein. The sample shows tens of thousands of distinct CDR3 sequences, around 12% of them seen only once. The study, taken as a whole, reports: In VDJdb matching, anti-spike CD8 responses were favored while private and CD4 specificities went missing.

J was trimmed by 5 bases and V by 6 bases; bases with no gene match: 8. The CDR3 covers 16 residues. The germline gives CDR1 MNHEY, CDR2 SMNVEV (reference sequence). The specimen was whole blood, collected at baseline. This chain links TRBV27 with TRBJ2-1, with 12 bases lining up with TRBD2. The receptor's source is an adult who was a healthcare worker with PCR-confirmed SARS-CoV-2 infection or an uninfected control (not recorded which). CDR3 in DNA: TGTGCCAGCAGAATTATTCGGACTAGCGGGGACAATGAGCAGTTCTTC. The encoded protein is CASRIIRTSGDNEQFF.